One and the same sample provided the 20 T cell receptor beta chains below, sequenced in a study of blood T cell repertoires in COVID-19. Measured with immunoSEQ multiplex PCR; TCRdb has only the in-frame clones, and not every one. This sample yields more than 55,000 clones, of which approximately 90% are seen a single time; 1.3% belongs to the top ten. Sequences were obtained from peripheral blood. These receptors came from a woman older than 75 with acute or convalescent COVID-19.

This chain uses TRBV9 with TRBJ2-7, with D tentatively TRBD1 (6 bases). Looked up from germline, CDR1 is SGDLS and CDR2 is YYNGEE. CDR3 length: 15 residues. Trimming removed 2 bases at V and 0 bases at J, with 12 bases between. The CDR3 DNA is TGTGCCAGCAGCGTCGGGACACTAAGCTCCTACGAGCAGTACTTC. It yields the protein CASSVGTLSSYEQYF.

This chain connects TRBV7-2 to TRBJ1-5; D might be TRBD1 (5 bases). CDR1 SGHTA and CDR2 FQGNSA come from the germline V gene. This CDR3 spans 15 amino acids. The ends were cut back, 8 bases at V and 2 bases at J, with 16 bases in the middle. The CDR3 DNA sequence: TGTGCCAGCGCACGCGCAGGCAGGGGCAATCAGCCCCAGCATTTT. It translates to CASARAGRGNQPQHF.

This chain connects TRBV7-3 to TRBJ1-2, with D perhaps matching TRBD1 (5 bases). The V gene's germline CDR1 is SGHTA and CDR2 FQGTGA. Deletions cut 1 base from V and 12 bases from J, with 15 bases between. The CDR3 contains 13 residues. The CDR3 spells CASSLIGQGVHTF. The CDR3, as DNA: TGTGCCAGCAGCTTAATCGGCCAGGGCGTCCACACCTTC.

The chain joins TRBV19 to TRBJ2-5; 10 bases match TRBD1. V lost 5 bases, J lost 4 bases, and 10 bases stayed unmatched. The CDR3 is made up of 16 amino acids. Looked up from germline, CDR1 is LNHDA and CDR2 is SQIVND (reference sequence). The CDR3 protein is CASSGPGQGSGETQYF. The CDR3, as DNA: TGTGCCAGTAGTGGACCGGGACAGGGGAGCGGAGAGACCCAGTACTTC.

This sequence joins TRBV7-9 and TRBJ1-4; D might be TRBD1 (5 bases). The CDR3 totals 14 residues. Trimming cost V 4 bases and J 7 bases, with 13 bases left between them. The germline V gene has CDR1 SEHNR and CDR2 FQNEAQ (reference sequence). The CDR3 protein is CASSSQGRGEKLFF. The CDR3 region has the DNA TGTGCCAGCAGCTCTCAGGGTCGAGGTGAAAAACTGTTTTTT. Based on the CDR3 plus reference TRBV7-9 and TRBJ1-4, the full variable domain is DTGVSQNPRHKITKRGQNVTFRCDPISEHNRLYWYRQTLGQGPEFLTYFQNEAQLEKSRLLSDRFSAERPKGSFSTLEIQRTEQGDSAMYLCASSSQGRGEKLFFGSGTQLSVL.

This chain connects TRBV6-6 to TRBJ2-6; D is perhaps TRBD2 (5 bases). Germline-derived CDR1 and CDR2 are MNHNY and SVGAGI (reference sequence). Trimming shortened V by 5 bases and J by 2 bases, and 13 bases separated the two germline ends. The CDR3 runs to 16 residues. DNA of the CDR3: TGTGCCAGCAGTCCCCGGACTCTTACTGGGGCCAACGTCCTGACTTTC. It specifies CASSPRTLTGANVLTF.

This clone is a singleton in its sample. This chain links TRBV10-3 with TRBJ1-6; no reliable D call. Per germline, CDR1 ENHRY and CDR2 SYGVKD. The ends were cut back, 3 bases at V and 6 bases at J, with 9 bases in the middle. This CDR3 is built from 14 residues. The CDR3 DNA sequence: TGTGCCATCAGTGATTTAGATTTTAATTCACCCCTCCACTTT. This encodes CAISDLDFNSPLHF.

This clone was observed once. The chain couples TRBV4-1 to TRBJ2-3; TRBD2 matches 11 bases. Losses at the gene ends were 1 base for V and 4 bases for J; bases not matched to a gene: 4. This CDR3 spans 16 amino acids. The V gene's germline CDR1 is MGHRA and CDR2 YSYEKL. CDR3 region: CASSQGVSGRADTQYF. The DNA of the CDR3 is TGCGCCAGCAGCCAAGGGGTTAGCGGGAGGGCAGATACGCAGTATTTT.

The chain combines TRBV19 with TRBJ1-2; unclear D gene. Germline CDR1 LNHDA, CDR2 SQIVND (reference sequence). This CDR3 has 13 residues. V lost 5 bases and J 0 bases, leaving 7 bases between the germline ends. CDR3 in amino acids: CASSPYTNYGYTF. Written as DNA, the CDR3 is TGTGCCAGTAGTCCGTATACTAACTATGGCTACACCTTC.

The CDR3 DNA reads as TGTGCCAGTAGTATAAAGGGGTCCTACAATGAGCAGTTCTTC. Translation gives CASSIKGSYNEQFF. This chain joins TRBV19 and TRBJ2-1; D possibly corresponds to TRBD1 (5 bases). Germline V gene data show CDR1 as LNHDA and CDR2 as SQIVND (reference sequence). The CDR3 loop spans 14 amino acids. V was pared by 2 bases and J by 1 base, with 6 bases between.

The chain uses TRBV5-6 and TRBJ2-3, with TRBD2 matching 9 bases. The CDR3 sequence is 13 residues long. The V gene end was trimmed by 9 bases and the J gene end by 5 bases; junction bases not matched to a gene: 7. Germline CDR1 SGHDT, CDR2 YYEEEE. CDR3 sequence reads: CATGREGRDTQYF. For the CDR3, the DNA is TGTGCCACGGGGCGGGAGGGCCGAGATACGCAGTATTTT.

The chain uses TRBV28 and TRBJ1-2, with D tentatively TRBD1 (6 bases). The CDR3 runs to 15 residues. From germline, CDR1 is MDHEN and CDR2 SYDVKM. The V gene lost 5 bases and the J gene lost 3 bases, with 16 bases spanning the gap. The CDR3 region is CASSPQTGIDYGYTF. DNA of the CDR3: TGTGCCAGCAGTCCCCAGACAGGTATAGACTATGGCTACACCTTC.

In this sample, this clone turned up a few times. V gene TRBV7-2 combines with J gene TRBJ1-2, with TRBD1 identical over 10 bases. There are 14 residues in the CDR3. The germline V gene encodes CDR1 SGHTA and CDR2 FQGNSA. Trimming at V came to 5 bases and at J to 8 bases, leaving 8 bases not matched to a gene. The CDR3, as DNA: TGTGCCAGCAGCCCTGGACAGGGGGTGTTGGGCTACACCTTC. Translation gives CASSPGQGVLGYTF.

V usage is TRBV9 and J usage is TRBJ1-4; 7 bases map to TRBD1. Germline-derived CDR1 and CDR2 are SGDLS and YYNGEE. Trimming at V came to 0 bases and at J to 0 bases, leaving 2 bases not matched to a gene. CDR3 length: 16 residues. CDR3 DNA: TGTGCCAGCAGCGTAGGGACAGGTGCAACTAATGAAAAACTGTTTTTT. Translated, it gives CASSVGTGATNEKLFF.

The chain combines TRBV7-3 with TRBJ2-6; the D is unclear. The CDR3 sequence is 13 residues long. Trimming removed 8 bases at V and 4 bases at J, with 9 bases between. From germline, CDR1 is SGHTA and CDR2 FQGTGA. CDR3 loop: CASSLRGANVLTF. The CDR3 coding sequence is TGTGCCAGCTCGCTTCGGGGGGCCAACGTCCTGACTTTC. The full variable domain, with the rest looked up from reference TRBV7-3 and TRBJ2-6, is GAGVSQTPSNKVTEKGKYVELRCDPISGHTALYWYRQSLGQGPEFLIYFQGTGAADDSGLPNDRFFAVRPEGSVSTLKIQRTERGDSAVYLCASSLRGANVLTFGAGSRLTVL.

The chain couples TRBV27 to TRBJ1-2, with no clear D. Germline CDR1 is MNHEY and CDR2 is SMNVEV (reference sequence). This CDR3 spans 14 amino acids. Trimming shortened V by 2 bases and J by 8 bases, and 15 bases separated the two germline ends. CDR3 nucleotides: TGTGCCAGCAGTTTACGGGGATCTCCTTCCGGCTACACCTTC. This gives the protein CASSLRGSPSGYTF.

This chain links TRBV7-9 with TRBJ2-3, with D possibly matching TRBD2 (7 bases). The CDR3 loop spans 13 amino acids. V gave up 2 bases and J gave up 9 bases, with 12 bases separating them. From germline, CDR1 is SEHNR and CDR2 FQNEAQ (reference sequence). CDR3 protein: CASSLKGRGTQYF. The CDR3 DNA is TGTGCCAGCAGCTTAAAGGGGAGGGGGACGCAGTATTTT.

The gene calls are TRBV10-3 and TRBJ1-4; D uncertain. Trimming removed 0 bases from V and 0 bases from J, with 11 bases in between. The CDR3 sequence is 17 residues long. Germline-derived CDR1 and CDR2 are ENHRY and SYGVKD. The CDR3 spells CAISESPSAATNEKLFF. The CDR3 DNA reads TGTGCCATCAGTGAGTCACCTTCGGCGGCAACTAATGAAAAACTGTTTTTT.

A few counts support this clone. This chain connects TRBV4-2 to TRBJ2-7; no definite D call. The CDR3 consists of 12 residues. Germline V gene sequence: CDR1 LGHNA, CDR2 YNFKEQ. V was clipped by 4 bases and J by 6 bases, with 10 bases between them. CDR3 in amino acids: CASSPKVGEQYF. The CDR3 bases are TGTGCCAGCAGCCCAAAAGTCGGCGAGCAGTACTTC.

The chain employs TRBV5-1 and TRBJ1-1; TRBD1 matches 11 bases. The V and J ends lost 4 bases and 7 bases, in that order; junction bases with no gene match: 3. Germline assignment: CDR1 SGHRS and CDR2 YFSETQ. This CDR3 has 13 amino acids. CDR3 region: CASSAGTGGEAFF. The CDR3 DNA is TGCGCCAGCAGCGCCGGGACAGGGGGTGAAGCTTTCTTT. The full variable domain, completed using reference TRBV5-1 and TRBJ1-1, is KAGVTQTPRYLIKTRGQQVTLSCSPISGHRSVSWYQQTPGQGLQFLFEYFSETQRNKGNFPGRFSGRQFSNSRSEMNVSTLELGDSALYLCASSAGTGGEAFFGQGTRLTVV.